These 13 T cell receptor beta chains were sequenced from one sample in a study of OX40 agonist ivuxolimab in advanced cancers. Repertoires were generated with immunoSEQ multiplex PCR, while TCRdb's copy carries only in-frame clones and drops some. The top ten clones hold 1.5% to 2% of a sample with tens of thousands of clones, roughly 80% of them seen once. Specimen: CD4+ or CD8+ T cells sorted from blood, collected in a trial of the OX40 agonist ivuxolimab. The receptors originated from an adult with an advanced solid tumor such as melanoma, head and neck, liver or kidney cancer.

This chain links TRBV5-1 with TRBJ2-5, with D possibly being TRBD2 (5 bases). The J call may be in error: the DNA end matches TRBJ2-7 better. This CDR3 region has 18 residues. The germline V gene has CDR1 SGHRS and CDR2 YFSETQ. The CDR3, as DNA: TGCGCCAGCAGCAGTCAGCTGAGGACTCTCAAAATGCCCTACGAGCAGTACTTC. Its protein product is CASSSQLRTLKMPYEQYF.

The CDR3 coding sequence is TGTGCCAGCAGCTTGGGGACAGCCTACTATGGCTACACCTTC. Its translation is CASSLGTAYYGYTF. The gene calls are TRBV4-2 and TRBJ1-2, with 7 bases matching TRBD1. The CDR3 extends over 14 amino acids. Germline trimming cut 5 bases from V and 3 bases from J; bases unmatched to any gene: 6. Germline V gene lookup returns CDR1 LGHNA and CDR2 YNFKEQ.

This chain joins TRBV5-1 and TRBJ2-2; 7 bases align to TRBD2. This CDR3 comprises 14 residues. Germline V lookup: CDR1 SGHRS, CDR2 YFSETQ. V lost 6 bases to trimming and J lost 3 bases; unmatched junction nucleotides: 5. The CDR3 sequence: CASTQSGDTGELFF. The CDR3 DNA follows: TGCGCCAGCACCCAAAGCGGGGACACCGGGGAGCTGTTTTTT.

The V and J genes are TRBV9 and TRBJ2-1; 12 bases map to TRBD2. Germline V lookup: CDR1 SGDLS, CDR2 YYNGEE. Trimming at V came to 0 bases and at J to 7 bases, leaving 2 bases not matched to a gene. CDR3 length: 15 residues. CDR3 protein: CASSVVTSGRNEQFF. CDR3 bases: TGTGCCAGCAGCGTAGTGACTAGCGGGAGAAATGAGCAGTTCTTC.

V and J are TRBV30 and TRBJ2-5; tentative D call: TRBD1 (5 bases). The CDR3 has 13 residues. The germline V gene encodes CDR1 GTSNPN and CDR2 SVGIG (reference sequence). Trimming stripped 5 bases from V and 4 bases from J, with 14 bases between. The CDR3 protein is CAWVQGSGETQYF. The CDR3 DNA sequence: TGTGCCTGGGTGCAGGGATCAGGAGAGACCCAGTACTTC.

CDR3 bases: TGTGCCAGCAGCTTAACTAGAGCCGGGGAGCTGTTTTTT. It is translated as CASSLTRAGELFF. The chain employs TRBV7-6 and TRBJ2-2, with D perhaps TRBD2 (5 bases). Deletions cut 2 bases from V and 6 bases from J, with 7 bases between. From germline, CDR1 is SGHVS and CDR2 FNYEAQ. The CDR3 runs 13 residues. Supplemented by reference TRBV7-6 and TRBJ2-2, the full variable domain reads GAGVSQSPRYKVTKRGQDVALRCDPISGHVSLYWYRQALGQGPEFLTYFNYEAQQDKSGLPNDRFSAERPEGSISTLTIQRTEQRDSAMYRCASSLTRAGELFFGEGSRLTVL.

The chain has TRBV18 and TRBJ2-1, with TRBD2 identical over 11 bases. The CDR3 spans 16 residues. Germline V gene sequence: CDR1 KGHSH, CDR2 LQKENI. The junction had 9 bases not matched to a gene; V was cut back by 3 bases and J by 8 bases. As DNA, the CDR3 is TGTGCCAGCTCACCCCCCCTAGCGGGAGGAAGGGATGAGCAGTTCTTC. Translated, it gives CASSPPLAGGRDEQFF. The full variable domain, rest sourced from reference TRBV18 and TRBJ2-1, is NAGVMQNPRHLVRRRGQEARLRCSPMKGHSHVYWYRQLPEEGLKFMVYLQKENIIDESGMPKERFSAEFPKEGPSILRIQQVVRGDSAAYFCASSPPLAGGRDEQFFGPGTRLTVL.

The rearrangement links TRBV9 to TRBJ1-4; D is uncertain. V was trimmed by 2 bases and J by 4 bases, leaving 15 bases between them. This CDR3 has 16 residues. Looked up from germline, CDR1 is SGDLS and CDR2 is YYNGEE. The CDR3 DNA sequence: TGTGCCAGCAGCGTGTCGTACGGGAGGGATAATGAAAAACTGTTTTTT. Amino acid sequence: CASSVSYGRDNEKLFF.

CDR3 bases: TGCGCCAGCAGCTCGGGCTCTGGGGAGACCCAGTACTTC. Its protein product is CASSSGSGETQYF. The rearrangement links TRBV5-1 to TRBJ2-5, with unresolved D. This CDR3 is 13 amino acids long. Trimming cost V 3 bases and J 5 bases, with 11 bases left between them. The V gene's germline CDR1 is SGHRS and CDR2 YFSETQ.

The chain couples TRBV19 to TRBJ2-1, with 9 bases that match TRBD2. The V gene's germline CDR1 is LNHDA and CDR2 SQIVND (reference sequence). V gave up 5 bases and J gave up 0 bases; unmatched junction bases: 8. The CDR3 totals 17 residues. In DNA, the CDR3 is TGTGCCAGTAGTCTACGGGGTAGCGGGAGCTCCTACAATGAGCAGTTCTTC. This codes for CASSLRGSGSSYNEQFF.

The chain has TRBV5-1 and TRBJ2-3; 9 nucleotides agree with TRBD2. Germline V gene lookup returns CDR1 SGHRS and CDR2 YFSETQ. V dropped 5 bases and J dropped 0; count of bases not matched to a gene: 1. CDR3 length: 14 residues. The CDR3 region is CASRTSGSTDTQYF. CDR3 nucleotide sequence: TGCGCCAGCAGGACTAGCGGTAGCACAGATACGCAGTATTTT.

The V call is TRBV19, the J call TRBJ1-2, with 11 bases fitting TRBD1. CDR3 length: 15 residues. V gave up 3 bases and J gave up 3 bases; unmatched junction bases: 3. Per germline, CDR1 LNHDA and CDR2 SQIVND (reference sequence). The CDR3, as DNA: TGTGCCAGTAGTATTAAGGGACAGGGGGACTATGGCTACACCTTC. Translating it yields CASSIKGQGDYGYTF.

V gene TRBV9 combines with J gene TRBJ2-1; TRBD1 aligns across 9 bases. There are 16 residues in the CDR3. Germline CDR1 reads SGDLS; CDR2 reads YYNGEE. With 0 bases clipped from V and 7 bases from J, the junction kept 8 bases outside the gene matches. CDR3 DNA sequence: TGTGCCAGCAGCGTAGACGGGGGACAGGGTTGGAATGAGCAGTTCTTC. It is translated as CASSVDGGQGWNEQFF. The entire variable domain, with the rest obtained from reference TRBV9 and TRBJ2-1, is as follows: DSGVTQTPKHLITATGQRVTLRCSPRSGDLSVYWYQQSLDQGLQFLIQYYNGEERAKGNILERFSAQQFPDLHSELNLSSLELGDSALYFCASSVDGGQGWNEQFFGPGTRLTVL.